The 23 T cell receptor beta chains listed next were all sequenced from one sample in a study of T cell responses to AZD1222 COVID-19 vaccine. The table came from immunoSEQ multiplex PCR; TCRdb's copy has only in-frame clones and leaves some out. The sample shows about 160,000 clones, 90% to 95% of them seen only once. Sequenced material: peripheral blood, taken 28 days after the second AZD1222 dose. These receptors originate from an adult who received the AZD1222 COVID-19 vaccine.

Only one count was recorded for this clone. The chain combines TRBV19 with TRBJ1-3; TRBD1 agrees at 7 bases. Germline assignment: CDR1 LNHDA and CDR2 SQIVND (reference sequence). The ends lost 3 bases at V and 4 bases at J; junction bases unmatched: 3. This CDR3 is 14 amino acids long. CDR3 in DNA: TGTGCCAGTAGTATTACAGGGGAGGGAAACACCATATATTTT. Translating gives CASSITGEGNTIYF.

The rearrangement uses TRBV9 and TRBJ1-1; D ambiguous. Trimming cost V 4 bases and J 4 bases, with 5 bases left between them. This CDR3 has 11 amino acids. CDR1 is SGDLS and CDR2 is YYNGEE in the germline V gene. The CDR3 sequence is CASSSRTEAFF. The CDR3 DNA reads TGTGCCAGCAGCTCGCGCACTGAAGCTTTCTTT.

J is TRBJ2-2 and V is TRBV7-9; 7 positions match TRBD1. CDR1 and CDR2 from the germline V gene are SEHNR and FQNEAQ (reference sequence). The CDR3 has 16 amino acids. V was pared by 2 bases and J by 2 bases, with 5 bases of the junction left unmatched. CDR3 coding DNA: TGTGCCAGCAGCTTAAAGGGGGCGTCAAACACCGGGGAGCTGTTTTTT. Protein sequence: CASSLKGASNTGELFF.

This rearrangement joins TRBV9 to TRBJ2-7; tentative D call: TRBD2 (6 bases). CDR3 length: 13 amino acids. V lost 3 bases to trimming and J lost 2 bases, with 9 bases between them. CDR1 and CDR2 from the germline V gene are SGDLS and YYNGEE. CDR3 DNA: TGTGCCAGCAGCGCCTCGGGGGCCTACGAGCAGTACTTC. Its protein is CASSASGAYEQYF.

DNA of the CDR3: TGTGCCAGCAGACCTCTCGACAGGACTAATCAGCCCCAGCATTTT. Translated: CASRPLDRTNQPQHF. V is TRBV6-5 and J is TRBJ1-5, with TRBD1 as a possible D gene (6 bases). This CDR3 region has 15 residues. Germline CDR1 is MNHEY and CDR2 is SVGAGI. V was shortened by 6 bases and J by 4 bases, with 16 bases between the two germline ends.

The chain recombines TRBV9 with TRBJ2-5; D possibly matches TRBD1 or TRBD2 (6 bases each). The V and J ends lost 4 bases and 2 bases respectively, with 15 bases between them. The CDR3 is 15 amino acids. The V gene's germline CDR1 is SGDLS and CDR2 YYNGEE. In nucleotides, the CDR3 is TGTGCCAGCAGCTACGCAGGGGAGGAACAAGAGACCCAGTACTTC. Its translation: CASSYAGEEQETQYF.

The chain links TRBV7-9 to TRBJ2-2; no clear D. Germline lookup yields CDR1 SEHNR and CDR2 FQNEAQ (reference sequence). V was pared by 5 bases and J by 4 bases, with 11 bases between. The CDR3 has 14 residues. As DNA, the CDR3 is TGTGCCAGCAGCCAAGTGAGAGGCACCGGGGAGCTGTTTTTT. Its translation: CASSQVRGTGELFF.

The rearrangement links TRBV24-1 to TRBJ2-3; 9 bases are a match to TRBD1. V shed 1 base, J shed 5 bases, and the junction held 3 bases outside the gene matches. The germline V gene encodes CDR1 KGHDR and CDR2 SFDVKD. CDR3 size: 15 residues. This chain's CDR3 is CATSDLTGGKDTQYF. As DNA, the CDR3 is TGTGCCACCAGTGATTTAACAGGGGGCAAAGATACGCAGTATTTT.

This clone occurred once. CDR3 sequence: CAWRQGNTEAFF. The CDR3 coding sequence is TGTGCCTGGAGACAGGGGAACACTGAAGCTTTCTTT. V is TRBV30 and J is TRBJ1-1; D may be TRBD1 (6 bases). CDR3 length: 12 residues. V was cut by 3 bases and J by 1 base, with 6 bases left in between. The germline V gene encodes CDR1 GTSNPN and CDR2 SVGIG (reference sequence).

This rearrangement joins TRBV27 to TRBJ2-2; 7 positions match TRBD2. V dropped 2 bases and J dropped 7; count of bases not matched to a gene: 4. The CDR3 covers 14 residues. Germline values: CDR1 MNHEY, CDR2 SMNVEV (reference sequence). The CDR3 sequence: CASSLAGEIGELFF. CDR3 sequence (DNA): TGTGCCAGCAGTTTAGCGGGAGAAATCGGGGAGCTGTTTTTT.

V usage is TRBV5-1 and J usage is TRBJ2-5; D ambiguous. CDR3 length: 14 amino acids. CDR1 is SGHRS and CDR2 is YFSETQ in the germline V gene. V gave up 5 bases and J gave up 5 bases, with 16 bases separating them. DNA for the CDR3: TGCGCCAGCAGTAACTCCCCCCGGTCGGAGACCCAGTACTTC. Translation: CASSNSPRSETQYF.

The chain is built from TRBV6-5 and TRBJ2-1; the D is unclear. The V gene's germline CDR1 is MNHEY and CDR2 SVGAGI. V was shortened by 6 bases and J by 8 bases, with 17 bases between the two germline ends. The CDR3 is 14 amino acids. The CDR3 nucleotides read TGTGCCAGCAGCATTGCGAAGAGTGGGTATGAGCAGTTCTTC. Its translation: CASSIAKSGYEQFF.

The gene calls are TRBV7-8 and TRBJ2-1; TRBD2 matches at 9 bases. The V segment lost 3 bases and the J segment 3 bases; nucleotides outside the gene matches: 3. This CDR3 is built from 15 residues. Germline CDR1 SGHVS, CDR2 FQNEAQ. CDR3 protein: CASSFKAGGYNEQFF. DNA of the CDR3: TGTGCCAGCAGCTTCAAAGCGGGAGGCTACAATGAGCAGTTCTTC.

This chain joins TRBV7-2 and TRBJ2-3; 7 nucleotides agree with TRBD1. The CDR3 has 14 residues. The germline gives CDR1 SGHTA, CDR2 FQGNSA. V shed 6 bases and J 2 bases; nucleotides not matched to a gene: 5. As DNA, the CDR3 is TGTGCCAGCAGAAGGGACAGCTTCACAGATACGCAGTATTTT. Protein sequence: CASRRDSFTDTQYF. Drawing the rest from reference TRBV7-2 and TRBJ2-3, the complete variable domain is GAGVSQSPSNKVTEKGKDVELRCDPISGHTALYWYRQSLGQGLEFLIYFQGNSAPDKSGLPSDRFSAERTGGSVSTLTIQRTQQEDSAVYLCASRRDSFTDTQYFGPGTRLTVL.

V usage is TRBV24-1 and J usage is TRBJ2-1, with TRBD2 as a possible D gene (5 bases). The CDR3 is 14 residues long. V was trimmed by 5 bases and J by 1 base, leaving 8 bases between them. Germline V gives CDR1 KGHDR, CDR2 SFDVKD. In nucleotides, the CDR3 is TGTGCCACCAGTGGGGAGCATTCCTACAATGAGCAGTTCTTC. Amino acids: CATSGEHSYNEQFF.

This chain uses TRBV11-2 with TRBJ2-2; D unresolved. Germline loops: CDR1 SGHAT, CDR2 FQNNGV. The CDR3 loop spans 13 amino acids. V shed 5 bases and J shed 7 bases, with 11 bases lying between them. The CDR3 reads CASSQTRNGELFF. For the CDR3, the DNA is TGTGCCAGCAGCCAGACGAGGAACGGGGAGCTGTTTTTT.

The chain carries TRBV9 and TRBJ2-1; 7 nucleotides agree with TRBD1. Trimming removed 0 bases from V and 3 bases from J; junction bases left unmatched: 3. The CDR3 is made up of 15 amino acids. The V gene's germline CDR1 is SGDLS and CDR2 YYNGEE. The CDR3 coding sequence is TGTGCCAGCAGCGTAGATCAGGGGGACTACAATGAGCAGTTCTTC. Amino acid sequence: CASSVDQGDYNEQFF.

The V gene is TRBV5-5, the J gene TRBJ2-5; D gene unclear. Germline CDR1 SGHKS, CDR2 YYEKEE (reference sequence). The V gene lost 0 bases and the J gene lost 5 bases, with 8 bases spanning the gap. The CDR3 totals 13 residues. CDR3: CASSLGLWETQYF. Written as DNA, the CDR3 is TGTGCCAGCAGCTTGGGGTTATGGGAGACCCAGTACTTC.

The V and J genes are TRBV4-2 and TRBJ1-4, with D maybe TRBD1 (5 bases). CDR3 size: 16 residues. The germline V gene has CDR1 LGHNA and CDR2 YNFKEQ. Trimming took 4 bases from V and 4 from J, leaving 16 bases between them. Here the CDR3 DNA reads TGTGCCAGCAGCCGGTTGGAAGGGGCGAATAATGAAAAACTGTTTTTT. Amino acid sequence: CASSRLEGANNEKLFF.

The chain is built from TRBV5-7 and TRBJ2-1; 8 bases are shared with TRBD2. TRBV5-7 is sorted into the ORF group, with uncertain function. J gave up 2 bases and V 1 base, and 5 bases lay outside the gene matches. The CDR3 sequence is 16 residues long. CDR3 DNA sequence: TGTGCCAGCAGCTTGCCGGGAGCGGGGGCCTACAATGAGCAGTTCTTC. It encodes CASSLPGAGAYNEQFF.

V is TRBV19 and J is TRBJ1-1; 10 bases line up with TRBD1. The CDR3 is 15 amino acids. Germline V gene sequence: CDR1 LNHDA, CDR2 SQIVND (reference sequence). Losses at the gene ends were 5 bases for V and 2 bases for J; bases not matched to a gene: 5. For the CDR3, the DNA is TGTGCCAGTAGTGCTTGGACAGGGGGAAACACTGAAGCTTTCTTT. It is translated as CASSAWTGGNTEAFF. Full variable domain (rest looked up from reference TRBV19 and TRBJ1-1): DGGITQSPKYLFRKEGQNVTLSCEQNLNHDAMYWYRQDPGQGLRLIYYSQIVNDFQKGDIAEGYSVSREKKESFPLTVTSAQKNPTAFYLCASSAWTGGNTEAFFGQGTRLTVV.

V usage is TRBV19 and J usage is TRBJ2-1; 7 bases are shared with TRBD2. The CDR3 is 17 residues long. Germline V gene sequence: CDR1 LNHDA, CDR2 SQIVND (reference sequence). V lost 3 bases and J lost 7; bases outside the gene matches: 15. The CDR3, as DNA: TGTGCCAGTAGTATGGGGAGGGGCGCAAGTTCTAGAAATGAGCAGTTCTTC. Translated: CASSMGRGASSRNEQFF.

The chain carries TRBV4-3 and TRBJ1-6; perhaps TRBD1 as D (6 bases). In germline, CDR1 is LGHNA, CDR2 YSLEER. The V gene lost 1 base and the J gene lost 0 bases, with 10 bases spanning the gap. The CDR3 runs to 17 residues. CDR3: CASSQGQGSSYNSPLHF. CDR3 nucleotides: TGCGCCAGCAGCCAAGGGCAGGGGAGCTCCTATAATTCACCCCTCCACTTT.